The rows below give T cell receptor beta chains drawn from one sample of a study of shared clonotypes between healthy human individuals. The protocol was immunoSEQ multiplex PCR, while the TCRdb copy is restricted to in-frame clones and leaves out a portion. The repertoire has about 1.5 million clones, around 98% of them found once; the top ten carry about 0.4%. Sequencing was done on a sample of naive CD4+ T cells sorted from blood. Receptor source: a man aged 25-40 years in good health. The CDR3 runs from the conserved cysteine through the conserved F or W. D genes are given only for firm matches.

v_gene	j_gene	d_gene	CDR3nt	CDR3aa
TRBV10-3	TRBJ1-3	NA	TGTGCCATCCGTGGCACAGTTGGAAACACCATATATTTT	CAIRGTVGNTIYF
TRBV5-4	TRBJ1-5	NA	TGTGCCAGCAGCTTGCCAAGTCAGCCCCAGCATTTT	CASSLPSQPQHF
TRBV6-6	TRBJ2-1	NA	TGTGCCAGCAACCCCGGGAGAGCCTACAATGAGCAGTTCTTC	CASNPGRAYNEQFF
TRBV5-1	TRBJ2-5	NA	TGCGCCAGCAGCTCCGACCCGACTGGCCAAGAGACCCAGTACTTC	CASSSDPTGQETQYF
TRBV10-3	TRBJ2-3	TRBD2	TGTGCCATTGGACTAGCGGCAGGCACAGATACGCAGTATTTT	CAIGLAAGTDTQYF
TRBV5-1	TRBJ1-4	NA	TGCGCCAGCAGCATCAATCCGGGACAACTTGAAAAACTGTTTTTT	CASSINPGQLEKLFF
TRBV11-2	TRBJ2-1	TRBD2	TGTGCCAGCAGCTTTAGCGGCGGGAGGCATAATGAGCAGTTCTTC	CASSFSGGRHNEQFF
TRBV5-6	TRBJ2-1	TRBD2	TGTGCCAGCAGCTTGGCGACTAGCGGGAGGGCCTTCTACAATGAGCAGTTCTTC	CASSLATSGRAFYNEQFF
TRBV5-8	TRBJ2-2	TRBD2	TGTGCCAGCAGCTTGAGAATGACTAGCGGGACTTACGGTGGGGCCGGGGAGCTGTTTTTT	CASSLRMTSGTYGGAGELFF
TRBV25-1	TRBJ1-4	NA	TGTGCCCTTGGGGGCGATAATGAAAAACTGTTTTTT	CALGGDNEKLFF
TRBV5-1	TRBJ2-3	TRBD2	TGCGCCAGCTGGGCTAGCGGGAGTTTGGATACGCAGTATTTT	CASWASGSLDTQYF
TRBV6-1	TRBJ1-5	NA	TGTGCCAGCAGTAGCTTGGGCAATCAGCCCCAGCATTTT	CASSSLGNQPQHF
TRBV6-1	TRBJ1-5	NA	TGTGCCAGCAGTGAAGCCTTTAGTGACAATCAGCCCCAGCATTTT	CASSEAFSDNQPQHF
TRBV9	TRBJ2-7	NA	TGTGCCAGCAGCGTAGATCCCATCGGAAGGGAGCAGTACTTC	CASSVDPIGREQYF
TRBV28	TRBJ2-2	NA	TGTGCCAGCAGCCCCGTAACGGAGAACACCGGGGAGCTGTTTTTT	CASSPVTENTGELFF
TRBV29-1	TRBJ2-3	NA	TGCAGCATTCAACGTCAGGGGATCACAGATACGCAGTATTTT	CSIQRQGITDTQYF
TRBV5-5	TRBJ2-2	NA	TGTGCCAGCAGCTTCCTCCAAGTTTGGGGAGGCGGGGAGCTGTTTTTT	CASSFLQVWGGGELFF
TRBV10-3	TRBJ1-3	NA	TGTGCCATCAGTGGGGATAGAACCCTAAACACCATATATTTT	CAISGDRTLNTIYF